The clone carrying this TCR beta chain was seen a few times. Sequencing was performed with immunoSEQ multiplex PCR; in TCRdb, only in-frame clones are kept and a portion is missing. The sample includes under 300,000 clones, about 89% of them seen just once. CDR3 length equals 15 residues. The germline V and J ends were trimmed by 4 bases and 2 bases, with 16 bases remaining between them. Per the germline V gene, CDR1 is SGDLS and CDR2 is YYNGEE. The sample is drawn from a study of blood T cell repertoires in COVID-19. The sample comprised peripheral blood. This clonotype was obtained from a middle-aged woman who had recovered from COVID-19. The rearrangement joins TRBV9 to TRBJ2-7; D is perhaps TRBD2 (6 bases). The CDR3 reads CASSPDVAAAYEQYF. The DNA for the CDR3 is TGTGCCAGCAGCCCTGACGTAGCGGCCGCCTACGAGCAGTACTTC.